These 18 T cell receptor beta chains share one sample of origin, sequenced in a study of shared clonotypes between healthy human individuals. Generated by immunoSEQ multiplex PCR, the TCRdb table keeps only in-frame clones and is missing some. Of approximately 2.4 million clones in the sample, nearly 97% were seen once. Sequenced sample: naive CD4+ T cells sorted from blood. Stated subset: CD45RA+ positively selected. The receptors shown here come from a man younger than 35 in good health.

Remarks on this clone: At the DNA level, this CDR3 is encoded by other sequences in the same sample as well. This chain uses TRBV6-6 with TRBJ1-5; TRBD1 matches 10 bases. Germline CDR1 and CDR2: MNHNY and SVGAGI (reference sequence). This CDR3 has 15 amino acids. The V gene end was trimmed by 2 bases and the J gene end by 4 bases; junction bases not matched to a gene: 2. The CDR3 region is CASSYGGQGNQPQHF. For the CDR3, the DNA is TGTGCCAGCAGTTACGGGGGACAGGGGAATCAGCCCCAGCATTTT.

The gene calls are TRBV5-4 and TRBJ1-2; the D is unclear. This CDR3 region has 13 residues. In germline, CDR1 is SGHNT, CDR2 YYREEE (reference sequence). V was shortened by 1 base and J by 1 base, with 5 bases between the two germline ends. CDR3 sequence: CASSLSSNYGYTF. DNA for the CDR3: TGTGCCAGCAGCTTGAGCAGTAACTATGGCTACACCTTC.

This chain uses TRBV20-1 with TRBJ2-1; possible D gene TRBD2, 6 bases. Looked up from germline, CDR1 is DFQATT and CDR2 is SNEGSKA (reference sequence). The V gene lost 2 bases and the J gene lost 14 bases, with 13 bases spanning the gap. The CDR3 loop spans 11 amino acids. This CDR3 is CSARWGLLEFF. CDR3 coding DNA: TGCAGTGCTAGATGGGGACTTTTAGAGTTCTTC.

This clone showed up just once. V gene TRBV27 combines with J gene TRBJ1-1; tentatively, D is TRBD1 (5 bases). The V gene lost 5 bases and the J gene lost 5 bases, with 15 bases spanning the gap. This CDR3 has 14 residues. Germline V gene lookup returns CDR1 MNHEY and CDR2 SMNVEV (reference sequence). As DNA, the CDR3 is TGTGCCAGCAGTGCCCGGGGGTATAGGACTGAAGCTTTCTTT. Its protein is CASSARGYRTEAFF.

This clone was seen once. CDR3 sequence (DNA): TGCGCCAGCAGCAAAATGCAAAGACGTAATCACACTGAAGCTTTCTTT. Its translation: CASSKMQRRNHTEAFF. J is TRBJ1-1 and V is TRBV5-1; D is unclear. From germline, CDR1 is SGHRS and CDR2 YFSETQ. V was pared by 4 bases and J by 3 bases, with 19 bases between. The CDR3 is 16 amino acids.

The rearrangement links TRBV18 to TRBJ1-1; possible D gene TRBD1, 5 bases. Trimming cost V 5 bases and J 5 bases, with 9 bases left between them. The CDR3 contains 12 residues. The germline V gene has CDR1 KGHSH and CDR2 LQKENI. The CDR3 sequence: CASSSQGTEAFF. CDR3 sequence (DNA): TGTGCCAGCTCATCCCAGGGAACTGAAGCTTTCTTT.

The chain links TRBV4-1 to TRBJ2-5, with D perhaps being TRBD1 or TRBD2 (5 bases each). This CDR3 has 15 amino acids. Trimming took off 0 bases at V and 1 base at J, with 9 bases between the two ends. Germline V CDR1 and CDR2: MGHRA, YSYEKL. The CDR3 spells CASSQDPGTQETQYF. The CDR3 DNA reads TGCGCCAGCAGCCAAGACCCCGGGACCCAAGAGACCCAGTACTTC.

The chain employs TRBV28 and TRBJ1-3; D not certain. V lost 1 base and J lost 11, with 9 bases in between. Germline V gene sequence: CDR1 MDHEN, CDR2 SYDVKM. The CDR3 is made up of 12 amino acids. As DNA, the CDR3 is TGTGCCAGCAGTTTATCGGTCAGCGCCATATATTTT. This encodes CASSLSVSAIYF.

V gene TRBV6-1 combines with J gene TRBJ1-1, with D perhaps matching TRBD1 (5 bases). The CDR3 runs to 15 residues. V was trimmed by 7 bases and J by 1 base, leaving 16 bases between them. Looked up from germline, CDR1 is MNHNS and CDR2 is SASEGT. The CDR3 region is CASNRDPPANTEAFF. In DNA form, the CDR3 reads TGTGCCAGCAATAGGGACCCACCGGCGAACACTGAAGCTTTCTTT.

V is TRBV5-4 and J is TRBJ2-5; 7 bases are shared with TRBD2. The V and J ends lost 6 bases and 3 bases, in that order; junction bases with no gene match: 8. Germline V lookup: CDR1 SGHNT, CDR2 YYREEE (reference sequence). This CDR3 spans 14 amino acids. The CDR3 region has the DNA TGTGCCAGCACCAGAGGGGCGGGGGAAGAGACCCAGTACTTC. Protein: CASTRGAGEETQYF.

This clone was counted once. The rearrangement uses TRBV19 and TRBJ1-2; TRBD1 agrees at 7 bases. The trim removed 6 bases at V and 3 bases at J, leaving 10 bases unmatched. Germline CDR1 and CDR2: LNHDA and SQIVND (reference sequence). The CDR3 totals 15 residues. CDR3 protein: CASRTGSAQDYGYTF. The DNA for the CDR3 is TGTGCCAGTAGGACAGGGTCTGCACAAGACTATGGCTACACCTTC.

The rearrangement joins TRBV4-1 to TRBJ2-5, with 7 bases that match TRBD1. Germline V gives CDR1 MGHRA, CDR2 YSYEKL. The CDR3 consists of 16 residues. The trim removed 3 bases at V and 2 bases at J, leaving 9 bases unmatched. The CDR3 DNA reads TGCGCCAGCAGCCAGGACGGGACAGTCTTACAAGAGACCCAGTACTTC. Its protein product is CASSQDGTVLQETQYF.

This clone was seen a single time. CDR3 DNA sequence: TGCGCCAGCAGCGATACCGGGACAGGGGGTAATTCACCCCTCCACTTT. Translating it yields CASSDTGTGGNSPLHF. This chain connects TRBV5-1 to TRBJ1-6, with 11 bases identical to TRBD1. The length of the CDR3 is 16 residues. Trimming cost V 4 bases and J 6 bases; bases outside gene matches: 6. The germline CDR1 and CDR2 sequences are SGHRS and YFSETQ.

V gene TRBV11-2 combines with J gene TRBJ2-3; 7 nucleotides match TRBD2. Germline CDR1 reads SGHAT; CDR2 reads FQNNGV. J lost 2 bases, V lost 8 bases, and 7 bases had no gene match. This CDR3 contains 14 residues. The CDR3, as DNA: TGTGCCAGCTCTTCCCGGGGGGTCACAGATACGCAGTATTTT. Translated: CASSSRGVTDTQYF.

This chain uses TRBV10-3 with TRBJ2-3, with 14 bases aligning to TRBD2. Germline CDR1 ENHRY, CDR2 SYGVKD. The V and J ends lost 4 bases and 2 bases, in that order; junction bases with no gene match: 5. The CDR3 has 17 residues. CDR3 in DNA: TGTGCCATCAGTGGGACTAGCGGGGGGCGGGACACAGATACGCAGTATTTT. Its protein product is CAISGTSGGRDTDTQYF.

CDR3 sequence (DNA): TGTGCCAGCAGCGGGGGGACTACCGCCTACGAGCAGTACTTC. It specifies CASSGGTTAYEQYF. The chain carries TRBV11-2 and TRBJ2-7, with 7 bases lining up with TRBD2. Trimming removed 5 bases from V and 2 bases from J; junction bases left unmatched: 6. The germline V gene encodes CDR1 SGHAT and CDR2 FQNNGV. The CDR3 runs 14 residues.

The rearrangement joins TRBV29-1 to TRBJ1-4; D is perhaps TRBD1 (6 bases). From germline, CDR1 is SQVTM and CDR2 ANQGSEA. V lost 7 bases and J 0 bases, leaving 9 bases between the germline ends. This CDR3 is built from 13 residues. The CDR3 region is CSAGEATNEKLFF. Written as DNA, the CDR3 is TGCAGCGCAGGGGAGGCAACTAATGAAAAACTGTTTTTT.

The chain combines TRBV10-3 with TRBJ1-3; 9 nucleotides match TRBD1. The length of the CDR3 is 16 residues. The ends lost 4 bases at V and 1 base at J; junction bases unmatched: 5. CDR1 and CDR2 from the germline V gene are ENHRY and SYGVKD. CDR3 DNA sequence: TGTGCCATCAGTGGGGACAGGGAAGGGTCTGGAAACACCATATATTTT. Protein product: CAISGDREGSGNTIYF.